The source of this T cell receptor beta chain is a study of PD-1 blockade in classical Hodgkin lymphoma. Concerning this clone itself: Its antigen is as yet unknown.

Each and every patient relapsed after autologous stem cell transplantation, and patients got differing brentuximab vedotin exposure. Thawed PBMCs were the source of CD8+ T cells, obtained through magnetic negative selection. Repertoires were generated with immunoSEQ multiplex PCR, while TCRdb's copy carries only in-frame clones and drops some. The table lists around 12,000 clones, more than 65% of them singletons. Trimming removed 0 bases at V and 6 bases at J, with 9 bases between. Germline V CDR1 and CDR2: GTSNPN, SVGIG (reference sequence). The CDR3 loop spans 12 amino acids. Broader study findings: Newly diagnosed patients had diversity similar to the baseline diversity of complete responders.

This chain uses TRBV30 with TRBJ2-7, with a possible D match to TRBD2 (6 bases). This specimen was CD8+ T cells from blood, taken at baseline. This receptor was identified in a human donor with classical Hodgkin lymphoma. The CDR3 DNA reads TGTGCCTGGAGTGTGGATAGCGGCGAGCAGTACTTC. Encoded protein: CAWSVDSGEQYF.